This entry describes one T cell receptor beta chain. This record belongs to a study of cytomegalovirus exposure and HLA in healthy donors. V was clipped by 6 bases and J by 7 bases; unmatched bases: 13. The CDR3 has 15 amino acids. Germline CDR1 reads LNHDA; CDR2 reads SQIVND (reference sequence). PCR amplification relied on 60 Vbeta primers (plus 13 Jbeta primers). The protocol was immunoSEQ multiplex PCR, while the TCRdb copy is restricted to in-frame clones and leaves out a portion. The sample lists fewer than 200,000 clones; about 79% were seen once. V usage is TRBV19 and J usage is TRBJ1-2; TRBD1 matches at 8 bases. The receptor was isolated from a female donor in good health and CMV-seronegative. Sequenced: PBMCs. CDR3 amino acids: CASRETGGGLAGYTF. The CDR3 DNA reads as TGTGCCAGTAGGGAAACAGGGGGTGGTTTAGCTGGCTACACCTTC.